Listed here are 16 T cell receptor beta chains from one sample, sequenced in a study of tumor-infiltrating lymphocytes in oesophageal squamous cell carcinoma (dated by TCRdb to about 2016). Receptor libraries were prepared by PCR. This sample was sequenced with an Illumina HiSeq 2000. TCRdb took the public reads, trimmed them with fastp at Q25, ran MiXCR for clone calling and kept in-frame beta chains. Records with the same CDR3 protein are collapsed into one entry carrying the most frequent genes and DNA. This sample gives tens of thousands of distinct CDR3 sequences in total; roughly 32% of them show up just once. The top ten clonotypes cover under 20% of the sample. Sequenced input: esophageal tumor tissue. The receptors come from a female donor with esophageal squamous cell carcinoma.

This clonotype came up many times. The chain recombines TRBV5-4 with TRBJ2-5; 8 positions agree with TRBD2. V lost 4 bases, J lost 3 bases, and 5 bases stayed unmatched. The CDR3 is 14 residues long. Germline V gene data show CDR1 as SGHNT and CDR2 as YYREEE (reference sequence). The CDR3 DNA sequence: TGTGCCAGCAGCGGAGCGGGGGTAGAAGAGACCCAGTACTTC. Its protein product is CASSGAGVEETQYF.

This clonotype is medium-sized (0.01 to 0.1%). The rearrangement uses TRBV28 and TRBJ1-1; no reliable D call. V lost 5 bases and J 8 bases, leaving 6 bases between the germline ends. Germline V lookup: CDR1 MDHEN, CDR2 SYDVKM. The CDR3 loop spans 10 amino acids. The CDR3 region has the DNA TGTGCCAGCAGTACGATAGAAGCTTTCTTT. This codes for CASSTIEAFF.

This clonotype was picked up many times. This CDR3 reads CASSFSLAGGLAKNIQYF. Written as DNA, the CDR3 is TGTGCCAGCAGTTTTTCTCTAGCGGGAGGACTAGCCAAAAACATTCAGTACTTC. This chain connects TRBV27 to TRBJ2-4; TRBD2 agrees at 11 bases. The CDR3 spans 18 residues. J was trimmed by 0 bases and V by 3 bases; bases with no gene match: 7. The germline gives CDR1 MNHEY, CDR2 SMNVEV (reference sequence).

Worth noting for this clonotype: It is likely a read error, because the conserved phenylalanine at the end of the CDR3 is missing. The chain carries TRBV14 and TRBJ2-4, with TRBD2 matching over 10 bases. The end of the DNA is better explained by TRBJ2-1, so the J call may be wrong. This CDR3 has 16 amino acids. Germline CDR1 is SGHDN and CDR2 is FVKESK. CDR3 DNA: TGTGCCAGCAGCTTGATAGCGGGAGGCTTCTACAATGAGCAGTTCTCC. The encoded protein is CASSLIAGGFYNEQFS.

V gene TRBV7-8 combines with J gene TRBJ2-1, with 13 nucleotides matching TRBD2. Trimming at V came to 2 bases and at J to 9 bases, leaving 13 bases not matched to a gene. Germline lookup yields CDR1 SGHVS and CDR2 FQNEAQ. The CDR3 consists of 18 residues. The CDR3 region has the DNA TGTGCCAGCAGCTTAAACGGGGGTACTAGCGGGAGGGCCGTTGAGCAGTTCTTC. It is translated as CASSLNGGTSGRAVEQFF. Drawing the rest from reference TRBV7-8 and TRBJ2-1, the complete variable domain is GAGVSQSPRYKVAKRGQDVALRCDPISGHVSLFWYQQALGQGPEFLTYFQNEAQLDKSGLPSDRFFAERPEGSVSTLKIQRTQQEDSAVYLCASSLNGGTSGRAVEQFFGPGTRLTVL.

In this sample, this clonotype turned up a few times. The chain joins TRBV7-9 to TRBJ2-3, with D possibly TRBD1 on 7 matching bases. The V gene's germline CDR1 is SEHNR and CDR2 FQNEAQ (reference sequence). Deletions cut 4 bases from V and 6 bases from J, with 17 bases between. The CDR3 runs 15 residues. This chain's CDR3 is CASSWGDSRADTQYF. Written as DNA, the CDR3 is TGTGCCAGCAGCTGGGGGGACAGCAGAGCCGATACGCAGTATTTT.

This clonotype has just a few counts. This chain connects TRBV19 to TRBJ2-3; perhaps TRBD2 as D (5 bases). V was cut by 4 bases and J by 0 bases, with 17 bases left in between. Germline loops: CDR1 LNHDA, CDR2 SQIVND (reference sequence). This CDR3 region has 17 residues. CDR3 in amino acids: CASSRGYGDTSTDTQYF. CDR3 coding DNA: TGTGCCAGTAGTAGAGGATACGGGGATACTAGCACAGATACGCAGTATTTT.

Sample share makes this clonotype medium-sized. The genes are TRBV6-6 and TRBJ2-6; D gene uncertain. The germline CDR1 and CDR2 sequences are MNHNY and SVGAGI (reference sequence). The CDR3 runs 14 residues. V was pared by 2 bases and J by 4 bases, with 6 bases between. The CDR3 here is CASSYGPGANVLTF. The CDR3 bases are TGTGCCAGCAGTTACGGACCCGGGGCCAACGTCCTGACTTTC.

This clonotype was seen many times. The chain joins TRBV6-1 to TRBJ1-3; D unresolved. V was pared by 4 bases and J by 0 bases, with 13 bases between. Germline loops: CDR1 MNHNS, CDR2 SASEGT. This CDR3 comprises 16 residues. The CDR3 region has the DNA TGTGCCAGCAGTGCTCCGACATCCGGCTCTGGAAACACCATATATTTT. It specifies CASSAPTSGSGNTIYF.

The chain recombines TRBV5-1 with TRBJ2-3; 8 bases agree with TRBD2. V was pared by 3 bases and J by 14 bases, with 20 bases of the junction left unmatched. CDR1 is SGHRS, CDR2 YFSETQ, per germline. The CDR3 extends over 16 amino acids. CDR3 protein: CASSSFRDSGNGELYF. In DNA form, the CDR3 reads TGCGCCAGCAGCTCCTTTAGAGATAGCGGGAACGGGGAGCTGTATTTT.

This clonotype has a count of ten or more. The J gene is TRBJ2-1, the V gene TRBV6-6; 7 bases are a match to TRBD1. V was pared by 1 base and J by 7 bases, with 4 bases of the junction left unmatched. The CDR3 has 14 residues. CDR1 and CDR2 (germline): MNHNY, SVGAGI (reference sequence). In DNA, the CDR3 is TGTGCCAGCAGTTACTTCGACAGGGCAAATGAGCAGTTCTTC. Amino acid sequence: CASSYFDRANEQFF.

This clonotype occurred many times. V usage is TRBV28 and J usage is TRBJ1-4; D is unresolved. Germline V gene sequence: CDR1 MDHEN, CDR2 SYDVKM. The V gene lost 6 bases and the J gene lost 7 bases, with 21 bases spanning the gap. The CDR3 totals 16 residues. The CDR3 spells CASSSTADPGGEKLFF. In DNA, the CDR3 is TGTGCCAGCAGCTCTACGGCCGATCCGGGCGGTGAAAAACTGTTTTTT. The variable domain in full, completed from reference TRBV28 and TRBJ1-4, reads DVKVTQSSRYLVKRTGEKVFLECVQDMDHENMFWYRQDPGLGLRLIYFSYDVKMKEKGDIPEGYSVSREKKERFSLILESASTNQTSMYLCASSSTADPGGEKLFFGSGTQLSVL.

This clonotype has a count of ten or more. This chain joins TRBV27 and TRBJ2-7; 13 nucleotides agree with TRBD2. The CDR3 extends over 19 amino acids. Germline V gene sequence: CDR1 MNHEY, CDR2 SMNVEV (reference sequence). Trimming took 5 bases from V and 0 from J; bases not matched to a gene: 13. The CDR3 DNA sequence: TGTGCCAGCAGTCAGAGGACTAGCGGGAGCTTTAGGAGCTCCTACGAGCAGTACTTC. Protein sequence: CASSQRTSGSFRSSYEQYF.

This clonotype was observed at least ten times. This chain connects TRBV7-2 to TRBJ2-5; 12 nucleotides align to TRBD2. Germline V gene data show CDR1 as SGHTA and CDR2 as FQGNSA. Trimming took 4 bases from V and 5 from J; bases not matched to a gene: 5. This CDR3 contains 15 residues. The CDR3 DNA reads TGTGCCAGCAGCTCTAGCGGGAGGGCCGAGGAGACCCAGTACTTC. Translated: CASSSSGRAEETQYF.

This clonotype was counted ten times or more. V usage is TRBV11-2 and J usage is TRBJ2-1; TRBD1 matches at 8 bases. Germline lookup yields CDR1 SGHAT and CDR2 FQNNGV. J gave up 6 bases and V 5 bases, and 6 bases lay outside the gene matches. The CDR3 totals 14 residues. CDR3 region: CASSPWTGTNEQFF. CDR3 sequence (DNA): TGTGCCAGCAGCCCTTGGACAGGGACCAATGAGCAGTTCTTC. Complete variable domain (other parts from reference TRBV11-2 and TRBJ2-1): EAGVAQSPRYKIIEKRQSVAFWCNPISGHATLYWYQQILGQGPKLLIQFQNNGVVDDSQLPKDRFSAERLKGVDSTLKIQPAKLEDSAVYLCASSPWTGTNEQFFGPGTRLTVL.

The table lists this clonotype with a few counts. The chain links TRBV18 to TRBJ2-7; 10 nucleotides match TRBD1. Per germline, CDR1 KGHSH and CDR2 LQKENI. Trimming took 4 bases from V and 4 from J; bases not matched to a gene: 13. There are 17 residues in the CDR3. The CDR3 DNA reads as TGTGCCAGCTCACACCGGGACAGGGGATTTGGTTTTTACGAGCAGTACTTC. Translating gives CASSHRDRGFGFYEQYF.